This T cell receptor beta chain was observed in a study of T cell repertoires in cytomegalovirus infection. For the study at large: Evidence of both CMV infection and a matching HLA type came from public TCR beta signatures.

The CDR3 length is 17 residues. V lost 5 bases and J lost 0; bases outside the gene matches: 12. Germline V gene sequence: CDR1 SGHVS, CDR2 FQNEAQ. In TCRdb, the reads were re-called with MiXCR into one record per CDR3 protein. The sample has roughly 860,000 distinct CDR3 sequences, roughly 33% seen once. This clonotype was counted between two and nine times. Its antigen remains unidentified. Study results and caveats: Using cumulative public TCR beta family frequency, the authors identified those who carried CMV together with the relevant HLA. Ex vivo responses were dominated by HLA-C-restricted CMV-specific TCR beta clonotypes.

This chain connects TRBV7-8 to TRBJ1-1; 7 bases match TRBD1. The sequence derives from a human donor in good health (CMV status not recorded). Some clones in this sample may be carry-over from other donors' samples. This material consisted of cultured CD8+ T cells from PBMCs, taken from culture after CMV antigen stimulation. The CDR3 region is CASSEPDWDSLNTEAFF. DNA for the CDR3: TGTGCCAGCAGCGAACCGGATTGGGACAGCTTGAACACTGAAGCTTTCTTT. Full variable domain (outside the CDR3, taken from reference TRBV7-8 and TRBJ1-1): GAGVSQSPRYKVAKRGQDVALRCDPISGHVSLFWYQQALGQGPEFLTYFQNEAQLDKSGLPSDRFFAERPEGSVSTLKIQRTQQEDSAVYLCASSEPDWDSLNTEAFFGQGTRLTVV.